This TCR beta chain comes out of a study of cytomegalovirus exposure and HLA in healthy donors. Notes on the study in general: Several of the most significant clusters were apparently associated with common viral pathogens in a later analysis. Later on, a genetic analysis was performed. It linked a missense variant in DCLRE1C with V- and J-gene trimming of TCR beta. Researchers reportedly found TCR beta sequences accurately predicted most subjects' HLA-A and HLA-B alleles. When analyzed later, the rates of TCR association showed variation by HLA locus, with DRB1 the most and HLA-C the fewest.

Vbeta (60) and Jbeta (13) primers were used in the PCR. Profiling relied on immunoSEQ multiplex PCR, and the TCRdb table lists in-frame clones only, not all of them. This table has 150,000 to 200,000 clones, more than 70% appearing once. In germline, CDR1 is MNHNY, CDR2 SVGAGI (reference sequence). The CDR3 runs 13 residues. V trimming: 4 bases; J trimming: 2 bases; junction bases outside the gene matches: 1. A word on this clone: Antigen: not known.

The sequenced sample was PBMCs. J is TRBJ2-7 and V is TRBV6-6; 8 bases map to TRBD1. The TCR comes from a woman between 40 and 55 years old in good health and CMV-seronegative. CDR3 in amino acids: CASSSDRAYEQYF. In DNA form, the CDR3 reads TGTGCCAGCAGTTCGGACAGGGCCTACGAGCAGTACTTC.